What follows are 32 T cell receptor beta chains derived from one specimen sequenced in a study of blood T cells in healthy people across ages. Alongside a J-beta primer mix, a sample-barcoded 5' primer served in a second PCR lasting about 7 to 11 cycles. TCRdb reanalysed the 5' RACE reads using MiXCR and keeps one entry per CDR3 protein. The sample yields 750,000 to 950,000 distinct CDR3 sequences, 25% to 30% seen once. These records were also assigned to another study, of T cells of mothers and their children.

The sequenced sample was blood. These receptors all stem from a woman aged 35 to 49 in good health.

This clonotype was recorded at least ten times. This chain joins TRBV28 and TRBJ2-3; D gene uncertain. V was cut by 4 bases and J by 10 bases, with 18 bases left in between. The CDR3 sequence is 14 residues long. Looked up from germline, CDR1 is MDHEN and CDR2 is SYDVKM. CDR3 residues: CASSSPPSVGAQYF. In DNA, the CDR3 is TGTGCCAGCAGTTCACCACCCAGCGTAGGTGCGCAGTATTTT.

The chain is built from TRBV29-1 and TRBJ2-1; D might be TRBD2 (6 bases). The V end lost 3 bases, the J end lost 0 bases, and 9 bases lay between the germline ends. Germline V CDR1 and CDR2: SQVTM, ANQGSEA. The CDR3 extends over 14 amino acids. The DNA of the CDR3 is TGCAGCGTTGATGGGCGGGACTCCTACAATGAGCAGTTCTTC. It yields the protein CSVDGRDSYNEQFF.

This clonotype showed up many times. The chain is built from TRBV7-9 and TRBJ2-6, with 8 bases fitting TRBD1. CDR1 is SEHNR and CDR2 is FQNEAQ in the germline V gene (reference sequence). The junction had 10 bases not matched to a gene; V was cut back by 1 base and J by 2 bases. The CDR3 covers 19 residues. For the CDR3, the DNA is TGTGCCAGCAGCTTAGTCAGGGGGCCCGAATCTCCTGGGGCCAACGTCCTGACTTTC. It specifies CASSLVRGPESPGANVLTF.

The CDR3 here is CASRKGTVLERGSDTQYF. CDR3 coding DNA: TGTGCCAGCAGAAAGGGGACAGTCCTAGAGCGGGGATCAGATACGCAGTATTTT. This sequence joins TRBV7-8 and TRBJ2-3; D might be TRBD1 or TRBD2, each matching 7 bases. V was pared by 6 bases and J by 4 bases, with 26 bases between. CDR1 and CDR2 (germline): SGHVS, FQNEAQ. The CDR3 totals 18 residues.

This clonotype has just a few counts. The genes are TRBV3-1 and TRBJ1-6, with 8 positions matching TRBD1. V shed 4 bases and J 6 bases; nucleotides not matched to a gene: 5. The CDR3 consists of 15 residues. Germline V gene sequence: CDR1 LGHDT, CDR2 YNNKEL (reference sequence). The CDR3 coding sequence is TGTGCCAGCAGCCTCAGGACAGGGTCTAATTCACCCCTCCACTTT. Its translation: CASSLRTGSNSPLHF.

CDR3 in amino acids: CSAPTGMGSTEAFF. The DNA for the CDR3 is TGCAGTGCTCCCACAGGAATGGGTAGCACTGAAGCTTTCTTT. V usage is TRBV20-1 and J usage is TRBJ1-1, with D perhaps matching TRBD1 (5 bases). The CDR3 loop spans 14 amino acids. Trimming removed 5 bases from V and 4 bases from J, with 17 bases in between. Germline loops: CDR1 DFQATT, CDR2 SNEGSKA (reference sequence).

This clonotype has a handful of counts. This chain connects TRBV2 to TRBJ2-1; 7 positions agree with TRBD1. V shed 5 bases and J 4 bases; nucleotides not matched to a gene: 5. Germline V gene data show CDR1 as SNHLY and CDR2 as FYNNEI. The CDR3 consists of 14 residues. Here the CDR3 reads CASSSGTEYNEQFF. The DNA of the CDR3 is TGTGCCAGCAGTTCCGGGACAGAATACAATGAGCAGTTCTTC.

This clonotype came up a few times. The chain has TRBV5-5 and TRBJ2-1; D may correspond to TRBD1 or TRBD2 (5 bases each). V gave up 3 bases and J gave up 6 bases, with 19 bases separating them. This CDR3 region has 16 residues. CDR1 is SGHKS and CDR2 is YYEKEE in the germline V gene (reference sequence). The CDR3 is CASSSHGAQVPNEQFF. The CDR3 region has the DNA TGTGCCAGCAGCTCCCACGGGGCCCAGGTACCCAATGAGCAGTTCTTC.

V is TRBV28 and J is TRBJ1-5; D gene uncertain. CDR3 size: 12 residues. Germline lookup yields CDR1 MDHEN and CDR2 SYDVKM. Trimming left V 5 bases short and J 7 bases short, with 9 bases between. CDR3 sequence (DNA): TGTGCCAGCAGTCCCATGGGGCAGCCCCAGCATTTT. This encodes CASSPMGQPQHF.

With respect to this clonotype: One base away lies a much larger clone, so this may be a sequencing read error. V gene TRBV5-1 combines with J gene TRBJ1-2; D not resolved. The CDR3 is 13 amino acids. Germline CDR1 reads SGHRS; CDR2 reads YFSETQ. The ends were cut back, 2 bases at V and 8 bases at J, with 13 bases in the middle. Here the CDR3 reads CASSFDKVNGYTF. The CDR3 coding sequence is TGCGCCAGCAGCTTTGACAAGGTTAACGGCTACACCTTC. The complete variable domain, with remaining parts taken from reference TRBV5-1 and TRBJ1-2, reads KAGVTQTPRYLIKTRGQQVTLSCSPISGHRSVSWYQQTPGQGLQFLFEYFSETQRNKGNFPGRFSGRQFSNSRSEMNVSTLELGDSALYLCASSFDKVNGYTFGSGTRLTVV.

In this sample, this clonotype turned up once. A read error may explain this, as a much larger clone is one base away. The chain carries TRBV6-7 and TRBJ2-7; no reliable D call. TRBV6-7 is placed among ORFs of uncertain function. The CDR3 has 17 residues. The ends were cut back, 2 bases at V and 7 bases at J, with 24 bases in the middle. The CDR3 region is CASSYRPNRIYEFEQYF. CDR3 DNA: TGTGCCAGCAGTTACCGACCTAACAGAATTTACGAGTTTGAGCAGTACTTC.

J is TRBJ2-1 and V is TRBV5-6; 7 nucleotides align to TRBD2. This CDR3 is 17 amino acids long. J was trimmed by 3 bases and V by 0 bases; bases with no gene match: 9. Germline values: CDR1 SGHDT, CDR2 YYEEEE. Here the CDR3 DNA reads TGTGCCAGCAGCTTGGGGCTAGCGGTCCTTCTCTACAATGAGCAGTTCTTC. Translation: CASSLGLAVLLYNEQFF.

About this clonotype itself: Sequence at one end of the junction differs from germline and may be a read error. The V call is TRBV11-2, the J call TRBJ1-1; D not certain. Germline values: CDR1 SGHAT, CDR2 FQNNGV. The CDR3 consists of 14 residues. The CDR3 loop reads CAGSLDLSGTEAFF. The CDR3 DNA is TGTGCCGGCAGCTTAGACTTATCGGGGACTGAAGCTTTCTTT.

This sequence joins TRBV20-1 and TRBJ1-1; no reliable D call. The CDR3 totals 18 residues. V was trimmed by 5 bases and J by 6 bases, leaving 31 bases between them. The germline V gene has CDR1 DFQATT and CDR2 SNEGSKA (reference sequence). The CDR3 DNA sequence: TGCAGTGCTGCGGGAGGTGAGCGACAAAGACTGGTAAACGCTGAAGCTTTCTTT. Translation: CSAAGGERQRLVNAEAFF.

The V call is TRBV6-5, the J call TRBJ2-1; TRBD2 agrees at 12 bases. The CDR3 consists of 14 residues. Trimming took 5 bases from V and 9 from J; bases not matched to a gene: 5. The V gene's germline CDR1 is MNHEY and CDR2 SVGAGI. This CDR3 is CASSARLAGVEQFF. The CDR3 DNA reads as TGTGCCAGCAGTGCCAGACTAGCGGGAGTTGAGCAGTTCTTC.

For the CDR3, the DNA is TGTGCCAGCAGTTTAGGAGGGACCTCCAACTATGGCTACACCTTC. The encoded protein is CASSLGGTSNYGYTF. The V and J genes are TRBV12-3 or TRBV12-4 and TRBJ1-2; D perhaps matches TRBD1 (5 bases). CDR3 size: 15 residues. Trimming removed 1 base from V and 2 bases from J, with 11 bases in between.

This clonotype turned up a few times. The chain carries TRBV7-2 and TRBJ1-1; D possibly corresponds to TRBD1 (5 bases). The germline CDR1 and CDR2 sequences are SGHTA and FQGNSA. V lost 2 bases, J lost 5 bases, and 27 bases lay in between. CDR3 length: 19 amino acids. CDR3 nucleotide sequence: TGTGCCAGCAGCTTACGTGGTATAGGGTCCAGGGTATCTAGGACTGAAGCTTTCTTT. Translation: CASSLRGIGSRVSRTEAFF.

This clonotype was seen a few times. The chain is built from TRBV4-2 and TRBJ1-4, with 7 bases lining up with TRBD1. The CDR3 length is 14 residues. CDR1 is LGHNA and CDR2 is YNFKEQ in the germline V gene. Germline trimming cut 7 bases from V and 3 bases from J; bases unmatched to any gene: 5. The DNA of the CDR3 is TGTGCCAGCACGATTACAGGGGCTAATGAAAAACTGTTTTTT. Translation gives CASTITGANEKLFF.

In its sample, this clonotype was seen many times. The rearrangement links TRBV7-2 to TRBJ2-7, with a possible D match to TRBD2 (6 bases). CDR1 and CDR2 (germline): SGHTA, FQGNSA. V shed 5 bases and J shed 4 bases, with 15 bases lying between them. The CDR3 is 14 residues long. CDR3 in DNA: TGTGCCAGCAGCCTCACCCACGCGGGGTACGAGCAGTACTTC. It encodes CASSLTHAGYEQYF.

The gene calls are TRBV5-5 and TRBJ1-1; D not resolved. The CDR3 runs 13 residues. Between the trimmed V and J ends, which lost 0 bases and 6 bases, there was a span of 9 bases. The germline CDR1 and CDR2 sequences are SGHKS and YYEKEE (reference sequence). For the CDR3, the DNA is TGTGCCAGCAGCTTGGTTAACTCCGCTGAAGCTTTCTTT. This sequence encodes CASSLVNSAEAFF.

A few counts support this clonotype. The chain carries TRBV20-1 and TRBJ2-7; D gene unclear. Trimming pared 0 bases from V and 0 bases from J, leaving 6 bases between. This CDR3 contains 13 residues. Germline assignment: CDR1 DFQATT and CDR2 SNEGSKA (reference sequence). The CDR3 spells CSARDLNSYEQYF. CDR3 bases: TGCAGTGCTAGAGATCTGAACTCCTACGAGCAGTACTTC.

This clonotype was picked up many times. CDR3 bases: TGCGCCAGCAGCCCTGGGACAGGGGGAAGAGGACAGCCCCAGCATTTT. Amino acid sequence: CASSPGTGGRGQPQHF. The rearrangement links TRBV5-1 to TRBJ1-5; 11 bases are a match to TRBD1. The V gene's germline CDR1 is SGHRS and CDR2 YFSETQ. The trim removed 4 bases at V and 7 bases at J, leaving 10 bases unmatched. CDR3 length: 16 amino acids.

The genes are TRBV12-3 or TRBV12-4 and TRBJ1-5; D uncertain. The germline V and J ends were trimmed by 1 base and 2 bases, with 12 bases remaining between them. The CDR3 consists of 16 residues. This CDR3 is CASSLGGRGGNQPQHF. Written as DNA, the CDR3 is TGTGCCAGCAGTTTAGGAGGGAGAGGCGGCAATCAGCCCCAGCATTTT.

The table lists this clonotype with many counts. CDR3 bases: TGCGCCAGCAGCTTGGAAGCGGGGGGAAATGAGCAGTTCTTC. It yields the protein CASSLEAGGNEQFF. The chain is built from TRBV5-1 and TRBJ2-1; 9 nucleotides agree with TRBD2. Germline V CDR1 and CDR2: SGHRS, YFSETQ. V shed 0 bases, J shed 7 bases, and the junction held 2 bases outside the gene matches. The CDR3 covers 14 residues. Filled out from reference TRBV5-1 and TRBJ2-1, the complete variable domain reads KAGVTQTPRYLIKTRGQQVTLSCSPISGHRSVSWYQQTPGQGLQFLFEYFSETQRNKGNFPGRFSGRQFSNSRSEMNVSTLELGDSALYLCASSLEAGGNEQFFGPGTRLTVL.

This clonotype was seen a handful of times. At one of its ends the junction is not consistent with the germline gene, which may arise from a read error. The chain couples TRBV12-3 or TRBV12-4 to TRBJ2-3; 8 bases are shared with TRBD2. This CDR3 has 16 amino acids. The CDR3 protein is CASSPRIAGRGDTEYF. For the CDR3, the DNA is TGTGCCAGCAGTCCCAGGATAGCGGGGAGAGGAGATACGGAGTATTTT.

This clonotype has more than one count but fewer than ten. A read error may produce the germline difference seen at one junction end. The chain recombines TRBV29-1 with TRBJ1-1, with D perhaps matching TRBD1 (6 bases). CDR1 SQVTM and CDR2 ANQGSEA come from the germline V gene. The CDR3 is 12 amino acids. The CDR3 is CSVVRGNTGAFF. CDR3 in DNA: TGCAGCGTTGTTAGGGGGAACACTGGAGCTTTCTTT.

V usage is TRBV5-5 and J usage is TRBJ1-5; D is unresolved. This CDR3 spans 14 amino acids. Germline V lookup: CDR1 SGHKS, CDR2 YYEKEE (reference sequence). V was trimmed by 0 bases and J by 4 bases, leaving 8 bases between them. CDR3 sequence: CASSLEQRNQPQHF. For the CDR3, the DNA is TGTGCCAGCAGCTTGGAGCAAAGGAATCAGCCCCAGCATTTT.

In its sample, this clonotype was seen many times. This chain joins TRBV29-1 and TRBJ2-5; 11 nucleotides align to TRBD1. J was trimmed by 11 bases and V by 6 bases; bases with no gene match: 11. This CDR3 has 13 residues. Germline V gene sequence: CDR1 SQVTM, CDR2 ANQGSEA. The CDR3 is CSVPGQGAREQYF. Written as DNA, the CDR3 is TGCAGCGTACCCGGACAGGGGGCACGTGAGCAGTACTTC.

The chain links TRBV11-2 to TRBJ2-1; TRBD2 might be the D (6 bases). Trimming pared 2 bases from V and 8 bases from J, leaving 19 bases between. The CDR3 has 16 amino acids. Germline lookup yields CDR1 SGHAT and CDR2 FQNNGV. This chain's CDR3 is CASSLLPSTSRHEQFF. CDR3 coding DNA: TGTGCCAGCAGCTTACTCCCCTCAACTAGCAGGCATGAGCAGTTCTTC.

V is TRBV7-3 and J is TRBJ1-1, with 10 bases lining up with TRBD1. In germline, CDR1 is SGHTA, CDR2 FQGTGA. This CDR3 has 17 amino acids. J lost 1 base, V lost 5 bases, and 10 bases had no gene match. DNA for the CDR3: TGTGCCAGCAGCGCCCGGGACAGGGGAGGGAAGAACACTGAAGCTTTCTTT. It is translated as CASSARDRGGKNTEAFF.

Many counts were recorded for this clonotype. This rearrangement joins TRBV18 to TRBJ1-5; D perhaps matches TRBD1 (6 bases). From germline, CDR1 is KGHSH and CDR2 LQKENI. V was trimmed by 8 bases and J by 3 bases, leaving 14 bases between them. CDR3 length equals 14 residues. The CDR3 DNA is TGTGCCAGCAGCCCCGACAGGTCCAATCAGCCCCAGCATTTT. Translated: CASSPDRSNQPQHF.

As concerns this clonotype: Germline and junction disagree at one end, which may indicate a read error. The chain has TRBV6-1 and TRBJ2-1; 12 nucleotides line up with TRBD2. The CDR3 is 15 residues long. CDR1 MNHNS and CDR2 SASEGT come from the germline V gene. The CDR3 DNA sequence: TGTGCCAGCAGTGAAGAACTAGCGGGGGGCAATGAGCAGGTCTTC. Translated, it gives CASSEELAGGNEQVF.